This T cell receptor beta chain was sequenced during a study of T-cell reconstitution after alpha-beta-depleted transplantation in children. The germline V gene has CDR1 MGHRA and CDR2 YSYEKL. This CDR3 contains 15 residues. V was shortened by 0 bases and J by 0 bases, with 6 bases between the two germline ends. This sample's TCRbeta library carried unique molecular identifier barcodes. One entry per CDR3 protein results from TCRdb running MiXCR on the PCR reads. Altogether a few hundred thousand distinct CDR3 sequences are present, roughly 11% being singletons, with the ten largest covering roughly 30%. This clonotype was observed many times.

The source was PBMCs, collected before TCRalphabeta/CD19-depleted stem cell transplant. The sequence was obtained from a child younger than two with acute myeloid leukemia, due to receive a stem cell transplant. The V call is TRBV4-1, the J call TRBJ1-5; D not certain. The CDR3 DNA is TGCGCCAGCAGCCAAGAATACCTTAGCAATCAGCCCCAGCATTTT. Translated: CASSQEYLSNQPQHF.